The 2 T cell receptor beta chains below were found in one sample sequenced in a study of T cells in Graves' hyperthyroidism and ophthalmopathy. Researchers amplified the TCR beta CDR3 regions from RNA transcripts. During a first-round RT-PCR of the TCR CDR3, the HTBI primer set was used. TCRdb re-derived calls from the multiplex PCR reads in MiXCR, one entry per CDR3 protein. The data hold hundreds of thousands of distinct CDR3 sequences, with roughly 23% observed a single time. Sequencing used blood. These receptors all come from a woman aged 70-85 years with Graves' ophthalmopathy.

The chain has TRBV19 and TRBJ2-7, with D possibly being TRBD1 (6 bases). The CDR3 has 13 amino acids. Germline-derived CDR1 and CDR2 are LNHDA and SQIVND (reference sequence). V was pared by 5 bases and J by 12 bases, with 20 bases between. The chain's CDR3 is CASSGSYRESLYF. The CDR3 DNA follows: TGTGCCAGTAGTGGGTCTTACAGGGAATCGCTGTACTTC.

In this sample, this clonotype turned up a few times. The chain links TRBV5-1 to TRBJ2-1; maybe TRBD2 (6 bases). The CDR3 has 14 amino acids. V lost 7 bases, J lost 2 bases, and 13 bases lay in between. CDR1 and CDR2 from the germline V gene are SGHRS and YFSETQ. In DNA, the CDR3 is TGCGCCAGCTCTCGGGAGAGCGCCTACAATGAGCAGTTCTTC. This gives the protein CASSRESAYNEQFF.